This TCR beta chain was obtained from a study of blood T cell repertoires in COVID-19. Background on the study: Sample material is recorded as cDNA or gDNA derived from T cells, B-cell-depleted T cells, or PBMCs.

CDR3 length equals 15 residues. Germline CDR1 SEHNR, CDR2 FQNEAQ (reference sequence). V was pared by 5 bases and J by 1 base, with 7 bases of the junction left unmatched. As originally analysed: Amplification from reference gene primers served as the basis for estimated nucleated cell counts. The data were produced by immunoSEQ multiplex PCR, yet TCRdb's version contains in-frame clones alone and is incomplete. V, J and clone size are taken as reported in that table, and D and trimming were inferred from the DNA itself. Among about 230,000 clones listed, roughly 84% were seen once. Material for sequencing was peripheral blood. The receptor was isolated from a middle-aged man with acute or convalescent COVID-19. This chain links TRBV7-9 with TRBJ1-2; 7 bases align to TRBD1. The CDR3, as DNA: TGTGCCAGCAGCACGACAGGGAACTTTAACTATGGCTACACCTTC. It is translated as CASSTTGNFNYGYTF. Variable domain in full (rest from reference TRBV7-9 and TRBJ1-2): DTGVSQNPRHKITKRGQNVTFRCDPISEHNRLYWYRQTLGQGPEFLTYFQNEAQLEKSRLLSDRFSAERPKGSFSTLEIQRTEQGDSAMYLCASSTTGNFNYGYTFGSGTRLTVV.